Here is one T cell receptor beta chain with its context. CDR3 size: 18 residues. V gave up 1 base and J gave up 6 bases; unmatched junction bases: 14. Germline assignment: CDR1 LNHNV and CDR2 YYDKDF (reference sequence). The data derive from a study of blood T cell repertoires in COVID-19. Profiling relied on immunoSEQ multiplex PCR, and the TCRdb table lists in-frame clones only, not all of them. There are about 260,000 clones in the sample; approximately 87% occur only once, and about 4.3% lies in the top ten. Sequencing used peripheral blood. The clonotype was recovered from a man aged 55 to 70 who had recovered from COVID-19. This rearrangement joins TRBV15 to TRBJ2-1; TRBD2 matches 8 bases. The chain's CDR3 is CATSRGGSVGRAPNEQFF. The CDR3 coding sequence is TGTGCCACCAGCAGAGGGGGTTCGGTCGGGAGGGCCCCCAATGAGCAGTTCTTC.